This T cell receptor (beta chain) came from a study of cytomegalovirus exposure and HLA in healthy donors. The germline gives CDR1 MGHRA, CDR2 YSYEKL. The CDR3 contains 15 residues. The V and J ends lost 4 bases and 3 bases, in that order; junction bases with no gene match: 1. On this clone: Antigen: not known.

It was with 60 Vbeta and 13 Jbeta primers that the PCR ran. TCRdb keeps only in-frame clones here, not all; method: immunoSEQ multiplex PCR. The table records 120,000 or so clones, approximately 78% of them present only once. Study-wide points: Highest at DRB1 and lowest at HLA-C, TCR association rates differed among HLA loci in a later analysis.

This chain joins TRBV4-1 and TRBJ2-1; 12 bases align to TRBD2. What was sequenced was PBMCs. The clonotype originates from a woman aged 25 to 39 in good health and CMV-seronegative. CDR3 in DNA: TGCGCCAGCAGCCGACTAGCGGGGGACTACAATGAGCAGTTCTTC. Amino acid sequence: CASSRLAGDYNEQFF.